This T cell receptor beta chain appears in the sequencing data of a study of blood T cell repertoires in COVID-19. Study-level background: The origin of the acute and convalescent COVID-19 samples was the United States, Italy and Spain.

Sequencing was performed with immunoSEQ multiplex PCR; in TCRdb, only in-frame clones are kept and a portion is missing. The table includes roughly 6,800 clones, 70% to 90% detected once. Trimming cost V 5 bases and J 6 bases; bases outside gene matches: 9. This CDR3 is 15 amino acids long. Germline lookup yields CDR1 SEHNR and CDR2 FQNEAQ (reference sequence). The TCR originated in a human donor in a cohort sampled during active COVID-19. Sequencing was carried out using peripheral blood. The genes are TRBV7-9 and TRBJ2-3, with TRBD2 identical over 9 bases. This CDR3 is CASSASGGPSDTQYF. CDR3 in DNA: TGTGCCAGCAGCGCGAGCGGGGGGCCTAGTGATACGCAGTATTTT.